These T cell receptor beta chains were read from a single sample in a study of T-cell reconstitution after alpha-beta-depleted transplantation in children. TCRdb fed the PCR reads into MiXCR, producing one record per CDR3 protein. The table records some 590,000 distinct CDR3 sequences, under 12% of them present only once. The material sequenced was PBMCs from the stem cell graft donor, taken from the stem cell graft. The receptors originated from a human donor who donated a stem cell graft to a child with acute myeloid leukemia. Both conserved end residues are part of each CDR3. D genes are given only for firm matches. Clone size, where shown, is once, few, many, or a class for clones that have expanded.

j_call: TRBJ2-2
clone_size: .
v_call: TRBV2
d_call: TRBD2
cdr3_aa: CATLTGGGELFF
cdr3_nt: TGTGCCACCCTTACGGGGGGCGGGGAGCTGTTTTTT

j_call: TRBJ2-7
clone_size: few
v_call: TRBV29-1
d_call: TRBD1
cdr3_aa: CSVEDPVTGADLYEQYF
cdr3_nt: TGCAGCGTTGAAGACCCCGTCACAGGGGCGGATCTCTACGAGCAGTACTTC

j_call: TRBJ1-3
clone_size: few
v_call: TRBV7-2
d_call: .
cdr3_aa: CASSQIRSGNTIYF
cdr3_nt: TGTGCCAGCAGCCAAATACGCTCTGGAAACACCATATATTTT

j_call: TRBJ2-7
clone_size: few
v_call: TRBV7-9
d_call: .
cdr3_aa: CASSGGGASVYEQYF
cdr3_nt: TGTGCCAGCAGCGGAGGCGGGGCTAGCGTCTACGAGCAGTACTTC

j_call: TRBJ2-2
clone_size: many
v_call: TRBV2
d_call: .
cdr3_aa: CATTGYTGELFF
cdr3_nt: TGTGCCACCACGGGATACACCGGGGAGCTGTTTTTT

j_call: TRBJ2-2
clone_size: few
v_call: TRBV28
d_call: TRBD1
cdr3_aa: CASRRQGSGTGELFF
cdr3_nt: TGTGCCAGCAGGAGACAGGGGTCGGGCACCGGGGAGCTGTTTTTT

j_call: TRBJ2-2
clone_size: few
v_call: TRBV7-2
d_call: TRBD1
cdr3_aa: CASSIGSGQGLTGELFF
cdr3_nt: TGTGCCAGCAGCATAGGTTCGGGACAGGGACTCACCGGGGAGCTGTTTTTT

j_call: TRBJ1-5
clone_size: few
v_call: TRBV6-2/TRBV6-3
d_call: .
cdr3_aa: CASSYSTSYSNQPQHF
cdr3_nt: TGTGCCAGCAGTTATTCCACTAGCTATAGCAATCAGCCCCAGCATTTT

j_call: TRBJ2-1
clone_size: .
v_call: TRBV7-9
d_call: .
cdr3_aa: CASRAGGEQFF
cdr3_nt: TGTGCCAGCAGGGCCGGGGGTGAGCAGTTCTTC

j_call: TRBJ2-3
clone_size: many
v_call: TRBV6-4
d_call: .
cdr3_aa: CASSEARTTTTDTQYF
cdr3_nt: TGTGCCAGCAGTGAAGCCCGCACTACAACCACAGATACGCAGTATTTT

j_call: TRBJ2-1
clone_size: .
v_call: TRBV28
d_call: .
cdr3_aa: CAGASSYNEQFF
cdr3_nt: TGTGCGGGAGCGAGCTCCTACAATGAGCAGTTCTTC

j_call: TRBJ2-1
clone_size: few
v_call: TRBV20-1
d_call: .
cdr3_aa: CSAGRGGFNEQFF
cdr3_nt: TGCAGTGCTGGGAGGGGGGGATTCAATGAGCAGTTCTTC

j_call: TRBJ1-1
clone_size: few
v_call: TRBV25-1
d_call: TRBD1
cdr3_aa: CASSRLGQVNTEAFF
cdr3_nt: TGTGCCAGCAGCAGACTTGGACAGGTGAACACTGAAGCTTTCTTT

j_call: TRBJ2-2
clone_size: .
v_call: TRBV4-2
d_call: .
cdr3_aa: CASSPSPFTGELFF
cdr3_nt: TGTGCCAGCAGCCCCAGTCCCTTCACCGGGGAGCTGTTTTTT

j_call: TRBJ2-1
clone_size: few
v_call: TRBV5-1
d_call: TRBD2
cdr3_aa: CASSPGLAVNNEQFF
cdr3_nt: TGCGCCAGCAGCCCGGGACTAGCGGTTAACAATGAGCAGTTCTTC

j_call: TRBJ2-7
clone_size: .
v_call: TRBV4-1
d_call: .
cdr3_aa: CASSQDRPGSFSYEQYF
cdr3_nt: TGCGCCAGCAGCCAAGATCGACCAGGATCCTTCTCCTACGAGCAGTACTTC

j_call: TRBJ2-4
clone_size: many
v_call: TRBV29-1
d_call: .
cdr3_aa: CSVDRGENIQYF
cdr3_nt: TGCAGCGTTGATCGCGGGGAAAACATTCAGTACTTC

j_call: TRBJ1-2
clone_size: many
v_call: TRBV7-2
d_call: .
cdr3_aa: CASSVQGRGGYTF
cdr3_nt: TGTGCCAGCAGCGTACAGGGAAGAGGAGGCTACACCTTC

j_call: TRBJ2-1
clone_size: .
v_call: TRBV7-9
d_call: .
cdr3_aa: CASSSRETRGFNEQFF
cdr3_nt: TGTGCCAGCAGCTCAAGGGAAACTAGGGGGTTCAATGAGCAGTTCTTC

j_call: TRBJ1-2
clone_size: few
v_call: TRBV6-1
d_call: TRBD1
cdr3_aa: CASTRTGSLSNYGYTF
cdr3_nt: TGTGCCAGCACCCGGACAGGGAGCCTTTCTAACTATGGCTACACCTTC

j_call: TRBJ2-2
clone_size: .
v_call: TRBV6-1
d_call: TRBD2
cdr3_aa: CASSPFAGGPGTGELFF
cdr3_nt: TGTGCCAGCAGTCCCTTTGCGGGAGGGCCCGGCACCGGGGAGCTGTTTTTT

j_call: TRBJ2-1
clone_size: many
v_call: TRBV15
d_call: .
cdr3_aa: CATSRDRGFGNEQFF
cdr3_nt: TGTGCCACCAGCAGAGATAGGGGGTTTGGCAATGAGCAGTTCTTC

j_call: TRBJ2-3
clone_size: few
v_call: TRBV7-3
d_call: TRBD2
cdr3_aa: CASSLSRLAGGGTQYF
cdr3_nt: TGTGCCAGCAGCTTAAGCCGGCTAGCGGGAGGGGGGACGCAGTATTTT

j_call: TRBJ2-5
clone_size: few
v_call: TRBV20-1
d_call: .
cdr3_aa: CSATGVLETQYF
cdr3_nt: TGCAGTGCTACTGGGGTGTTGGAGACCCAGTACTTC

j_call: TRBJ1-2
clone_size: few
v_call: TRBV20-1
d_call: TRBD1
cdr3_aa: CSARSQGAVGYTF
cdr3_nt: TGCAGTGCTAGATCACAGGGGGCGGTTGGCTACACCTTC

j_call: TRBJ2-1
clone_size: many
v_call: TRBV11-2
d_call: TRBD2
cdr3_aa: CASSLGPSGYNEQFF
cdr3_nt: TGTGCCAGCAGCTTAGGGCCTAGCGGATACAATGAGCAGTTCTTC

j_call: TRBJ1-1
clone_size: many
v_call: TRBV7-2
d_call: .
cdr3_aa: CASSQLTRGSMNTEAFF
cdr3_nt: TGTGCCAGCAGCCAACTGACCAGGGGTAGTATGAACACTGAAGCTTTCTTT

j_call: TRBJ2-1
clone_size: few
v_call: TRBV19
d_call: .
cdr3_aa: CASSPRKIGYNEQFF
cdr3_nt: TGTGCCAGTAGTCCGAGAAAAATAGGGTACAATGAGCAGTTCTTC

j_call: TRBJ1-5
clone_size: .
v_call: TRBV12-3/TRBV12-4
d_call: .
cdr3_aa: CASSAVDDGMPQHF
cdr3_nt: TGTGCCAGCAGTGCCGTGGACGACGGGATGCCCCAGCATTTT

j_call: TRBJ1-5
clone_size: .
v_call: TRBV5-8
d_call: .
cdr3_aa: CASSLRGVGGQPQHF
cdr3_nt: TGTGCCAGCAGCTTGCGGGGGGTCGGTGGTCAGCCCCAGCATTTT

j_call: TRBJ2-5
clone_size: many
v_call: TRBV5-6
d_call: .
cdr3_aa: CASSGGASQETQYF
cdr3_nt: TGTGCCAGCAGCGGCGGGGCAAGCCAAGAGACCCAGTACTTC

j_call: TRBJ2-1
clone_size: .
v_call: TRBV6-5
d_call: .
cdr3_aa: CADLKGASYNEQFF
cdr3_nt: TGTGCCGACCTGAAGGGAGCGAGTTACAATGAGCAGTTCTTC

j_call: TRBJ2-5
clone_size: .
v_call: TRBV10-3
d_call: TRBD1
cdr3_aa: CAIRPGTGEETQYF
cdr3_nt: TGTGCCATCAGACCCGGGACAGGGGAGGAGACCCAGTACTTC

j_call: TRBJ2-1
clone_size: few
v_call: TRBV4-3
d_call: .
cdr3_aa: CASSQVFRDPINEQFF
cdr3_nt: TGCGCCAGCAGCCAAGTTTTCCGGGACCCAATAAATGAGCAGTTCTTC

j_call: TRBJ2-1
clone_size: few
v_call: TRBV7-3
d_call: .
cdr3_aa: CASSLRDVDGNEQFF
cdr3_nt: TGTGCCAGCAGCTTAAGAGACGTAGATGGGAATGAGCAGTTCTTC

j_call: TRBJ2-6
clone_size: few
v_call: TRBV6-5
d_call: .
cdr3_aa: CASSYGISGANVLTF
cdr3_nt: TGTGCCAGCAGTTATGGTATCTCTGGGGCCAACGTCCTGACTTTC

j_call: TRBJ2-1
clone_size: many
v_call: TRBV6-2/TRBV6-3
d_call: TRBD2
cdr3_aa: CASSYIGTSGNEQFF
cdr3_nt: TGTGCCAGCAGTTACATAGGGACTAGCGGCAATGAGCAGTTCTTC

j_call: TRBJ2-5
clone_size: many
v_call: TRBV12-3/TRBV12-4
d_call: .
cdr3_aa: CASRPPGEETQYF
cdr3_nt: TGTGCCAGCAGGCCACCCGGGGAAGAGACCCAGTACTTC

j_call: TRBJ2-7
clone_size: few
v_call: TRBV7-2
d_call: .
cdr3_aa: CASSSGGLVYEQYF
cdr3_nt: TGTGCCAGCAGCTCAGGAGGGTTGGTCTACGAGCAGTACTTC

j_call: TRBJ2-7
clone_size: many
v_call: TRBV6-2/TRBV6-3
d_call: .
cdr3_aa: CASTLAGSYEQYF
cdr3_nt: TGTGCCAGCACCCTAGCAGGCTCCTACGAGCAGTACTTC

j_call: TRBJ2-7
clone_size: many
v_call: TRBV12-5
d_call: TRBD2
cdr3_aa: CASGLASGYEQYF
cdr3_nt: TGTGCTAGTGGTTTGGCTAGCGGCTACGAGCAGTACTTC

j_call: TRBJ2-3
clone_size: .
v_call: TRBV5-1
d_call: .
cdr3_aa: CASSGVGGAGTDTQYF
cdr3_nt: TGCGCCAGCAGCGGCGTGGGGGGCGCGGGCACAGATACGCAGTATTTT

j_call: TRBJ2-7
clone_size: many
v_call: TRBV4-3
d_call: .
cdr3_aa: CASSQGYGPYEQYF
cdr3_nt: TGCGCCAGCAGCCAAGGGTACGGACCCTACGAGCAGTACTTC

j_call: TRBJ2-7
clone_size: many
v_call: TRBV9
d_call: .
cdr3_aa: CASSVDYSSYEQYF
cdr3_nt: TGTGCCAGCAGCGTAGACTATAGTTCCTACGAGCAGTACTTC

j_call: TRBJ2-5
clone_size: .
v_call: TRBV29-1
d_call: .
cdr3_aa: CSVLPGRGETQYF
cdr3_nt: TGCAGCGTTTTGCCAGGGCGAGGAGAGACCCAGTACTTC

j_call: TRBJ1-2
clone_size: many
v_call: TRBV29-1
d_call: .
cdr3_aa: CSVEDSWQANYGYTF
cdr3_nt: TGCAGCGTTGAAGATTCCTGGCAGGCCAACTATGGCTACACCTTC

j_call: TRBJ1-3
clone_size: few
v_call: TRBV12-3/TRBV12-4
d_call: .
cdr3_aa: CASSLAGPGNTIYF
cdr3_nt: TGTGCCAGCAGTTTAGCAGGGCCCGGAAACACCATATATTTT

j_call: TRBJ2-5
clone_size: many
v_call: TRBV7-3
d_call: .
cdr3_aa: CASSPGPPETQYF
cdr3_nt: TGTGCCAGCAGCCCTGGACCTCCGGAGACCCAGTACTTC